This T cell receptor beta chain was recorded in a study of cytomegalovirus exposure and HLA in healthy donors. Assay: immunoSEQ multiplex PCR; the TCRdb copy retains only in-frame clones and omits some. The sample contains about 150,000 clones, approximately 86% of which appear only once. This clone has just a few counts. The TCR comes from a human donor in good health. The sample was PBMCs.

This CDR3 reads CASSLEGVGSNNQPQHF. The CDR3 DNA reads as TGTGCCAGCAGCTTAGAAGGGGTGGGTAGTAACAATCAGCCCCAGCATTTT. The V and J genes are TRBV7-9 and TRBJ1-5; a weak D match, TRBD1 (5 bases). The CDR3 loop spans 17 amino acids. With 1 base removed from V and 3 bases from J, the gap between germline ends came to 16 bases. Germline V gene data show CDR1 as SEHNR and CDR2 as FQNEAQ (reference sequence).